This T cell receptor beta chain was sequenced for a study of identical twins. General observations from the study: Researchers reported weaker excess twin sharing in beta out-of-frame sequences. Analyses based on zero insertions could be partly confounded by invariant MAIT and iNKT cells.

Losses at the gene ends were 4 bases for V and 5 bases for J; bases not matched to a gene: 8. The CDR3 spans 16 residues. CDR1 SGHTA and CDR2 FQGNSA come from the germline V gene. Comment on this clonotype: Its target is not known.

A universal primer site came from template switching; cDNA carried unique molecular identifiers. TCRdb independently ran MiXCR on the 5' RACE reads; one entry per CDR3 protein. The repertoire holds around 450,000 distinct CDR3 sequences, approximately 14% seen once, with around 0.52% in the top ten. These same data were also listed under a study on yellow fever vaccine responses in identical twins.

The chain employs TRBV7-2 and TRBJ2-5, with 12 positions matching TRBD2. This TCR came from a young woman in good health. Sequencing was carried out using CD4+ T cells sorted from blood. The DNA for the CDR3 is TGTGCCAGCAGCTCCACACTAGCGGGGGGTCGGGAGACCCAGTACTTC. It is translated as CASSSTLAGGRETQYF.